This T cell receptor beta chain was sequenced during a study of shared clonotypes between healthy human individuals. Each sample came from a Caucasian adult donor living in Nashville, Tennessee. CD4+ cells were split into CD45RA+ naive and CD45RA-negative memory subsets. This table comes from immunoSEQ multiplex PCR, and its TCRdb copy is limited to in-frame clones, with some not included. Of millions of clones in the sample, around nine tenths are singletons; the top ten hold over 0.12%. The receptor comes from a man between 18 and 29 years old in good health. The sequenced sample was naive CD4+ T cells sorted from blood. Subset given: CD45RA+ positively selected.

In DNA, the CDR3 is TGTGCCAGCAACCCAGGGTTTGTAGATTCACCCCTCCACTTT. Its translation is CASNPGFVDSPLHF. This sequence joins TRBV27 and TRBJ1-6, with a possible D match to TRBD1 (5 bases). Germline CDR1 reads MNHEY; CDR2 reads SMNVEV (reference sequence). V lost 7 bases, J lost 8 bases, and 15 bases lay in between. CDR3 length equals 14 residues.